This T cell receptor beta chain is drawn from a study of low-dose radiotherapy and immunotherapy resistance in tumors. Study-wide background: A daily 300 mg dose of oral aspirin was taken by patients for four cycles from cycle 1 day 1.

TRAV- and TRBV-specific primers were used for first-strand cDNA, which covered alpha and beta chains. A roughly 20-cycle PCR with a constant-region primer and V-primer adapter amplified TCRs. TCRdb re-called the reads through MiXCR, storing one row per CDR3 protein. This table has tens of thousands of distinct CDR3 sequences, roughly 17% appearing once. As concerns this clonotype: This likely traces to a read error, being one base from a far larger clone.

This CDR3 region has 15 residues. The V and J ends lost 3 bases and 3 bases, in that order; junction bases with no gene match: 4. Germline loops: CDR1 ENHRY, CDR2 SYGVKD. Time point noted: after trial treatment. Treatment in this sample: LDRT plus nivolumab, ipilimumab, low-dose cyclophosphamide and aspirin (RACIN trial). This chain connects TRBV10-3 to TRBJ2-2; 7 positions match TRBD2. This clonotype originated in a male donor with prostate cancer. The starting material was PBMCs, obtained after low-dose radiotherapy plus immunotherapy. The CDR3 loop reads CAISELAWDTGELFF. The CDR3 bases are TGTGCCATCAGTGAACTAGCGTGGGACACCGGGGAGCTGTTTTTT.